A selection of T cell receptor beta chains follows, all from one sample in a study of cytomegalovirus exposure and HLA in healthy donors. The table came from immunoSEQ multiplex PCR; TCRdb's copy has only in-frame clones and leaves some out. The data hold more than 140,000 clones, with over 75% observed a single time. The specimen sequenced was PBMCs. All receptors derive from a man aged 25 to 45 in good health and CMV-seropositive. Both conserved end residues are part of each CDR3. A D gene is named only where the DNA matches it firmly. Size is stated for part of the rows, as once, few or many counts, or as a class when the clone is expanded.

TGTGCCAGCAGTTATGTAAGCGGGGGGGTTGCAGATACGCAGTATTTT | CASSYVSGGVADTQYF | TRBD2 | . | TRBJ2-3 | TRBV6-5
TGTGCCAGCAGCTCAGGACAGGGGCAGAGTGGCTACACCTTC | CASSSGQGQSGYTF | TRBD1 | . | TRBJ1-2 | TRBV11-2
TGCAGCGCCTTAGGAGGGACAGGTCTGGACTTC | CSALGGTGLDF | TRBD1 | . | TRBJ2-7 | TRBV29-1
TGTGCCAGCAGCGCATCGGGGGTCCCCTGGGAGCAGTACTTC | CASSASGVPWEQYF | . | . | TRBJ2-5 | TRBV9
TGTGCCAGCAGCCAAGGGAGTGTTCGGGTTGATACGCAGTATTTT | CASSQGSVRVDTQYF | . | once | TRBJ2-3 | TRBV14
TGCGCCAGCAGCTCTCAAGCCAGCGGTGAAAAACTGTTTTTT | CASSSQASGEKLFF | . | . | TRBJ1-4 | TRBV5-1
TGTGCCAGCAGCTTGACGGGGGACAGGGCTGGCTACACCTTC | CASSLTGDRAGYTF | TRBD1 | . | TRBJ1-2 | TRBV11-2
TGTGCCAGCAGCACGGCTAACTATGGCTACACCTTC | CASSTANYGYTF | . | . | TRBJ1-2 | TRBV2
TGTGCCAGCAGCTTGAGGAAGCGGGGGCTGGGCACAGATACGCAGTATTTT | CASSLRKRGLGTDTQYF | TRBD2 | . | TRBJ2-3 | TRBV5-4
TGTGCCAGCAGCGTAGGGGGGCAGGACCAGAGGGAGACCCAGTACTTC | CASSVGGQDQRETQYF | . | . | TRBJ2-5 | TRBV9
TGTGCCACCAGCAGAGATCCTGAGAGCAGGGCGAATCAGCCCCAGCATTTT | CATSRDPESRANQPQHF | . | few | TRBJ1-5 | TRBV15
TGTGCCAGCAGCTTAAACCAAGCGACCTATTCCTACGAGCAGTACTTC | CASSLNQATYSYEQYF | . | . | TRBJ2-7 | TRBV7-2
TGTGCCAGCAGCTTGGGGCAGTCGGGTGAAAAACTGTTTTTT | CASSLGQSGEKLFF | . | . | TRBJ1-4 | TRBV5-6
TGTGCCAGCAGCCTAGGGGTACAAGAGACCCAGTACTTC | CASSLGVQETQYF | . | . | TRBJ2-5 | TRBV28
TGTGCCACCAGCAAACAGGGGGGGGGCGGCTACACCTTC | CATSKQGGGGYTF | TRBD1 | . | TRBJ1-2 | TRBV15
TGCACCAGCAGCCAAGATCCAGGAGGACTAGTGTTCGATGAGCAGTTCTTC | CTSSQDPGGLVFDEQFF | . | . | TRBJ2-1 | TRBV1
TGTGCCAGCAGTCTAACCGGGGGAGGGGCCTATCAGCCCCAGCATTTT | CASSLTGGGAYQPQHF | . | . | TRBJ1-5 | TRBV28
TGTGCCAGCAGCTTTTCCTTGCGGTTCTACGAGCAGTACTTC | CASSFSLRFYEQYF | . | . | TRBJ2-7 | TRBV7-9
TGTGCCAGCAGTCTACAGGGTTACTCTGGAAACACCATATATTTT | CASSLQGYSGNTIYF | . | . | TRBJ1-3 | TRBV6-5
TGTGCCAGCAGACCAAGACAGGTTGTTAATGAAAAACTGTTTTTT | CASRPRQVVNEKLFF | . | . | TRBJ1-4 | TRBV6-5